This is a list of T cell receptor beta chains from one sample in a study of PD-1 blockade in classical Hodgkin lymphoma. The table came from immunoSEQ multiplex PCR; TCRdb's copy has only in-frame clones and leaves some out. Of about 98,000 clones listed, more than 90% were seen once; the top ten hold 2.5% to 3.5%. The starting material was peripheral blood mononuclear cells (PBMCs), obtained at baseline. The source of these receptors is a human donor with classical Hodgkin lymphoma. CDR3s include the opening cysteine and the closing phenylalanine or tryptophan. A D gene is named only where the DNA matches it firmly. Size is omitted from some rows. Given values are once, few, many or a class for expanded clones.

J	D	V	size	CDR3	DNA
TRBJ2-2	NA	TRBV2	NA	CASSEARGRRVPNTGELFF	TGTGCCAGCAGTGAAGCGCGTGGACGAAGGGTTCCGAACACCGGGGAGCTGTTTTTT
TRBJ2-7	TRBD1	TRBV6-1	NA	CASSEAPGQGSYEQYF	TGTGCCAGCAGTGAAGCGCCCGGACAGGGGAGCTACGAGCAGTACTTC
TRBJ2-7	NA	TRBV7-8	once	CASSTVRVYEQYF	TGTGCCAGCAGCACAGTCAGGGTCTACGAGCAGTACTTC
TRBJ1-2	TRBD1	TRBV6-1	NA	CAGSRDRVSGYTF	TGTGCCGGGAGTCGGGACAGGGTTTCTGGCTACACCTTC
TRBJ2-3	NA	TRBV5-4	NA	CASSSAVKGSTDTQYF	TGTGCCAGCAGCTCAGCAGTAAAGGGTAGCACAGATACGCAGTATTTT
TRBJ2-7	NA	TRBV27	NA	CASSLQGDFFYEQYF	TGTGCCAGCAGTTTGCAAGGGGATTTTTTCTACGAGCAGTACTTC
TRBJ2-1	NA	TRBV28	NA	CASSLEGSSYNEQFF	TGTGCCAGCAGTTTGGAGGGGAGCTCCTACAATGAGCAGTTCTTC
TRBJ1-1	NA	TRBV29-1	NA	CSVDEGSNPEAFF	TGCAGCGTTGATGAGGGCTCGAACCCAGAAGCTTTCTTT
TRBJ2-5	NA	TRBV18	NA	CASSPPGTQETQYF	TGTGCCAGCTCACCACCTGGGACCCAAGAGACCCAGTACTTC
TRBJ1-1	NA	TRBV28	NA	CASGDGGNTEAFF	TGTGCCAGCGGCGATGGGGGGAACACTGAAGCTTTCTTT
TRBJ2-3	TRBD2	TRBV7-6	NA	CASSSQGGIVGGPGDTQYF	TGTGCCAGCAGCTCCCAAGGTGGCATAGTGGGAGGGCCGGGAGATACGCAGTATTTT
TRBJ2-7	NA	TRBV18	NA	CASSSLSYEQYF	TGTGCCAGCTCATCTCTCTCCTACGAGCAGTACTTC
TRBJ1-1	NA	TRBV11-2	NA	CASSLDLRGPEAFF	TGTGCCAGCAGCTTAGATTTAAGGGGACCTGAAGCTTTCTTT
TRBJ2-1	NA	TRBV5-1	NA	CASSPTVSSYNEQFF	TGCGCCAGCAGTCCGACCGTGAGCTCCTACAATGAGCAGTTCTTC
TRBJ2-1	NA	TRBV5-1	NA	CASSRGSSSYNEQFF	TGCGCCAGCAGTCGGGGGTCGAGCTCCTACAATGAGCAGTTCTTC
TRBJ2-2	NA	TRBV7-9	NA	CASSLVGSGELFF	TGTGCCAGCAGCTTGGTCGGGTCCGGGGAGCTGTTTTTT
TRBJ1-2	TRBD1	TRBV12-5	NA	CASGPQGGVYGYTF	TGTGCTAGTGGTCCACAGGGGGGAGTCTATGGCTACACCTTC
TRBJ2-1	TRBD2	TRBV9	NA	CASSVALGSGRDNEQFF	TGTGCCAGCAGCGTAGCCCTAGGGAGCGGGAGGGACAATGAGCAGTTCTTC
TRBJ2-7	TRBD1	TRBV27	NA	CASSKGGQGAYEQYF	TGTGCCAGCAGCAAGGGGGGACAGGGGGCATACGAGCAGTACTTC
TRBJ1-2	TRBD1	TRBV27	NA	CASSGQGNYGYTF	TGTGCCAGCAGCGGACAGGGAAACTATGGCTACACCTTC
TRBJ2-7	NA	TRBV27	NA	CATRDNYEQYF	TGTGCCACCCGAGATAATTACGAGCAGTACTTC
TRBJ1-5	TRBD1	TRBV10-3	NA	CAISYTGGSQPQHF	TGTGCCATCAGTTATACAGGGGGATCTCAGCCCCAGCATTTT
TRBJ2-7	NA	TRBV28	NA	CASSLPLRGADEQYF	TGTGCCAGCAGTTTACCTTTACGGGGGGCTGACGAGCAGTACTTC
TRBJ2-1	NA	TRBV9	NA	CASSVHPPGTVSIYEQFF	TGTGCCAGCAGCGTCCACCCCCCCGGGACTGTCTCTATCTATGAGCAGTTCTTC
TRBJ2-1	TRBD2	TRBV6-4	few	CARPGLAGISSYNEQFF	TGTGCCCGCCCGGGACTAGCGGGGATTAGCTCCTACAATGAGCAGTTCTTC
TRBJ1-2	NA	TRBV30	NA	CAWSVSGGSATF	TGTGCCTGGAGTGTTTCGGGGGGGTCCGCCACCTTC
TRBJ2-7	TRBD1	TRBV5-1	NA	CASSRQGALAEQYF	TGCGCCAGCAGCCGACAGGGGGCCCTTGCCGAGCAGTACTTC
TRBJ2-7	NA	TRBV6-6	NA	CASSFQLTYEQYF	TGTGCCAGCAGTTTCCAACTCACGTACGAGCAGTACTTC